What follows are 31 T cell receptor beta chains derived from one specimen sequenced in a study of T-cell memory formation after mild COVID-19 (dated by TCRdb to about 2021). The receptor library was made with 5' RACE. The sequencer listed for this sample is Illumina NovaSeq 6000. TCRdb reanalyzed the raw reads on its own, using fastp at Q25 for trimming and MiXCR for clone calling, and kept in-frame beta chains. Duplicate CDR3 protein sequences are folded into a single record with the most common DNA and genes. The sample records roughly 200,000 distinct CDR3 sequences, about 22% of which are singletons. The top ten constitute 23% of the sample. Sequencing input: PBMCs or a T cell subset sorted from them (not recorded which). These receptors all come from an adult woman who had mild COVID-19 (a few samples of this study predate the infection). The sample titles of this study are shuffled in the database, so cell type and time point are left out; the donor was told from shared clones.

This chain connects TRBV7-9 to TRBJ1-1; 7 nucleotides match TRBD1. CDR1 and CDR2 from the germline V gene are SEHNR and FQNEAQ (reference sequence). The V and J ends lost 5 bases and 7 bases, in that order; junction bases with no gene match: 4. The CDR3 loop spans 12 amino acids. The CDR3, as DNA: TGTGCCAGCAGCCGAGGGGGCAGTGAAGCTTTCTTT. Protein: CASSRGGSEAFF.

This clonotype was detected ten times or more. The chain recombines TRBV4-3 with TRBJ2-1; TRBD2 matches 9 bases. This CDR3 comprises 18 residues. J was trimmed by 2 bases and V by 0 bases; bases with no gene match: 8. Germline CDR1 reads LGHNA; CDR2 reads YSLEER. DNA for the CDR3: TGCGCCAGCAGCCAAGAATCGATAGCGGGAGACACCTACAATGAGCAGTTCTTC. Its protein product is CASSQESIAGDTYNEQFF.

V is TRBV7-9 and J is TRBJ2-7; no clear D gene. The V gene lost 2 bases and the J gene lost 3 bases, with 5 bases spanning the gap. The germline V gene has CDR1 SEHNR and CDR2 FQNEAQ (reference sequence). The length of the CDR3 is 12 residues. The CDR3 region has the DNA TGTGCCAGCAGCTTACTAGTCTACGAGCAGTACTTC. Its translation is CASSLLVYEQYF.

This clonotype was observed a few times. The chain couples TRBV12-3 or TRBV12-4 to TRBJ1-2; D gene uncertain. The CDR3 has 15 amino acids. V was trimmed by 0 bases and J by 4 bases, leaving 12 bases between them. The CDR3 protein is CASSLAHNGLYGYTF. In nucleotides, the CDR3 is TGTGCCAGCAGTTTAGCGCACAACGGCCTCTATGGCTACACCTTC.

The chain carries TRBV6-1 and TRBJ2-3, with D possibly matching TRBD1 (6 bases). The CDR3 totals 13 residues. In germline, CDR1 is MNHNS, CDR2 SASEGT. Trimming removed 5 bases at V and 2 bases at J, with 8 bases between. CDR3 region: CASSRQVTDTQYF. The CDR3 bases are TGTGCCAGCAGTCGACAGGTCACAGATACGCAGTATTTT.

A few counts support this clonotype. The J gene is TRBJ2-7, the V gene TRBV29-1; a weak D match, TRBD2 (5 bases). The V end lost 3 bases, the J end lost 7 bases, and 10 bases lay between the germline ends. The CDR3 loop spans 11 amino acids. Germline CDR1 reads SQVTM; CDR2 reads ANQGSEA. The CDR3 DNA is TGCAGCGTTGAGACGGGCGGGGAGCAGTACTTC. This encodes CSVETGGEQYF.

This clonotype was recorded a few times. The V gene is TRBV6-6, the J gene TRBJ1-1; 11 nucleotides agree with TRBD1. The germline V gene encodes CDR1 MNHNY and CDR2 SVGAGI (reference sequence). V was clipped by 6 bases and J by 6 bases; unmatched bases: 6. The CDR3 contains 14 residues. CDR3 DNA sequence: TGTGCCAGCAGGCTTGGACAGGGGGCTGCTGAAGCTTTCTTT. It translates to CASRLGQGAAEAFF.

The table lists this clonotype with many counts. The chain employs TRBV29-1 and TRBJ2-1; tentative D call: TRBD1 (5 bases). V shed 4 bases and J shed 10 bases, with 11 bases lying between them. CDR1 is SQVTM and CDR2 is ANQGSEA in the germline V gene. This CDR3 is built from 11 residues. The CDR3: CSVVVQAEQFF. CDR3 in DNA: TGCAGCGTTGTTGTACAGGCAGAGCAGTTCTTC.

In its sample, this clonotype was seen a few times. This chain connects TRBV2 to TRBJ2-1, with 9 bases aligning to TRBD1. The CDR3 consists of 16 residues. V was pared by 6 bases and J by 6 bases, with 12 bases of the junction left unmatched. The V gene's germline CDR1 is SNHLY and CDR2 FYNNEI. CDR3 loop: CASRDPGQGGRNEQFF. CDR3 sequence (DNA): TGTGCCAGCAGGGACCCGGGACAGGGTGGGCGCAATGAGCAGTTCTTC.

The rearrangement uses TRBV9 and TRBJ1-6; no firm D call. CDR1 is SGDLS and CDR2 is YYNGEE in the germline V gene. The CDR3 is 13 amino acids. V was clipped by 4 bases and J by 10 bases, with 12 bases between them. Here the CDR3 reads CASSRRSGSPLHF. CDR3 bases: TGTGCCAGCAGCAGACGGTCGGGCTCACCCCTCCACTTT.

The chain is built from TRBV12-3 or TRBV12-4 and TRBJ2-1, with D hard to call. Trimming left V 7 bases short and J 4 bases short, with 14 bases between. The CDR3 totals 14 residues. CDR3 region: CASTPGVVYNEQFF. The CDR3 DNA reads as TGTGCCAGCACACCGGGTGTGGTTTACAATGAGCAGTTCTTC.

The chain carries TRBV13 and TRBJ2-3; D is ambiguous. The CDR3 is made up of 12 amino acids. CDR1 and CDR2 from the germline V gene are PRHDT and FYEKMQ (reference sequence). V lost 3 bases and J 5 bases, leaving 6 bases between the germline ends. The CDR3, as DNA: TGTGCCAGCAGCTTGCCCGAAGATACGCAGTATTTT. It is translated as CASSLPEDTQYF.

V usage is TRBV15 and J usage is TRBJ1-1, with D perhaps TRBD1 (5 bases). This CDR3 region has 15 residues. In germline, CDR1 is LNHNV, CDR2 YYDKDF (reference sequence). V was pared by 3 bases and J by 0 bases, with 11 bases between. DNA of the CDR3: TGTGCCACCAGCAGCTTTCTAGGGGTGAACACTGAAGCTTTCTTT. It yields the protein CATSSFLGVNTEAFF.

This chain joins TRBV29-1 and TRBJ2-5, with D possibly being TRBD2 (5 bases). The germline CDR1 and CDR2 sequences are SQVTM and ANQGSEA. The V gene lost 0 bases and the J gene lost 9 bases, with 11 bases spanning the gap. CDR3 length: 12 residues. The CDR3 loop is CSVEEGSWAQYF. CDR3 coding DNA: TGCAGCGTTGAAGAAGGGAGTTGGGCCCAGTACTTC.

The rearrangement joins TRBV18 to TRBJ1-2; weak D call: TRBD1 (6 bases). The CDR3 is 12 amino acids. Germline V CDR1 and CDR2: KGHSH, LQKENI. V was cut by 6 bases and J by 3 bases, with 8 bases left in between. In nucleotides, the CDR3 is TGTGCCAGCTCCCAGGGGTACTATGGCTACACCTTC. Protein product: CASSQGYYGYTF.

This clonotype was seen a few times. The V and J genes are TRBV7-3 and TRBJ1-1; no firm D call. The CDR3 runs 15 residues. V lost 5 bases and J lost 1, with 14 bases in between. The germline V gene has CDR1 SGHTA and CDR2 FQGTGA. CDR3 protein: CASSQTLGRNTEAFF. CDR3 coding DNA: TGTGCCAGCAGCCAGACATTGGGAAGGAACACTGAAGCTTTCTTT.

This clonotype was counted ten times or more. V gene TRBV24-1 combines with J gene TRBJ2-2; possibly TRBD1 for D (7 bases). Germline CDR1 and CDR2: KGHDR and SFDVKD. This CDR3 is built from 15 residues. CDR3 bases: TGTGCACGCATGCGGGACAGCGAGCTTCCCGGGGAGCTGTTTTTT. It encodes CARMRDSELPGELFF.

This clonotype was counted between two and nine times. V and J are TRBV5-6 and TRBJ2-7; no clear D. CDR1 SGHDT and CDR2 YYEEEE come from the germline V gene. V lost 1 base to trimming and J lost 2 bases, with 13 bases between them. This CDR3 region has 15 residues. CDR3 sequence reads: CASSLSWNGAYEQYF. The DNA of the CDR3 is TGTGCCAGCAGCTTGTCCTGGAACGGAGCCTACGAGCAGTACTTC.

V gene TRBV3-1 combines with J gene TRBJ2-2; D is uncertain. This CDR3 comprises 13 residues. Trimming removed 4 bases from V and 3 bases from J, with 6 bases in between. Per the germline V gene, CDR1 is LGHDT and CDR2 is YNNKEL (reference sequence). Here the CDR3 reads CASSPGYTGELFF. The CDR3 nucleotides are TGTGCCAGCAGCCCCGGGTACACCGGGGAGCTGTTTTTT.

This chain joins TRBV6-5 and TRBJ1-1, with D unresolved. Trimming removed 2 bases from V and 10 bases from J, with 17 bases in between. CDR3 length: 14 residues. CDR1 is MNHEY and CDR2 is SVGAGI in the germline V gene. CDR3 amino acids: CASSYSGEVERAFF. The CDR3 bases are TGTGCCAGCAGTTACAGTGGGGAGGTTGAGCGAGCTTTCTTT.

The chain uses TRBV2 and TRBJ2-1; D is uncertain. Trimming removed 4 bases from V and 7 bases from J, with 26 bases in between. The CDR3 totals 18 residues. Germline CDR1 and CDR2: SNHLY and FYNNEI. CDR3 coding DNA: TGTGCCAGCAGTGGCTCGACGTTGGGCCCCGTCAGCTGGAATGAGCAGTTCTTC. It translates to CASSGSTLGPVSWNEQFF. Full variable domain (rest looked up from reference TRBV2 and TRBJ2-1): EPEVTQTPSHQVTQMGQEVILRCVPISNHLYFYWYRQILGQKVEFLVSFYNNEISEKSEIFDDQFSVERPDGSNFTLKIRSTKLEDSAMYFCASSGSTLGPVSWNEQFFGPGTRLTVL.

This clonotype was observed a handful of times. This chain uses TRBV20-1 with TRBJ2-3; 10 positions agree with TRBD1. V lost 5 bases, J lost 2 bases, and 4 bases stayed unmatched. The CDR3 totals 14 residues. Germline assignment: CDR1 DFQATT and CDR2 SNEGSKA (reference sequence). In DNA, the CDR3 is TGCAGTGCTGGGACAGGGGCCAACACAGATACGCAGTATTTT. Its protein product is CSAGTGANTDTQYF.

The chain links TRBV20-1 to TRBJ2-3, with D uncertain. CDR1 is DFQATT and CDR2 is SNEGSKA in the germline V gene (reference sequence). This CDR3 spans 16 amino acids. The V gene lost 1 base and the J gene lost 2 bases, with 16 bases spanning the gap. The CDR3 nucleotides read TGCAGTGCTAGAGTCCCGGCGCTGACGACCACAGATACGCAGTATTTT. Amino acid sequence: CSARVPALTTTDTQYF.

This clonotype occurred once. The chain uses TRBV4-1 and TRBJ2-3; 7 positions match TRBD2. Germline V gene sequence: CDR1 MGHRA, CDR2 YSYEKL. The J segment lost 5 bases and the V segment lost 4 bases, leaving 9 bases of the junction unmatched. CDR3 length: 15 amino acids. The CDR3 spells CASSPGGAGEDTQYF. The CDR3 region has the DNA TGCGCCAGCAGCCCCGGTGGTGCGGGAGAAGATACGCAGTATTTT.

The chain carries TRBV4-1 and TRBJ2-3, with TRBD1 matching 9 bases. Germline loops: CDR1 MGHRA, CDR2 YSYEKL. V was pared by 2 bases and J by 2 bases, with 2 bases of the junction left unmatched. The CDR3 runs to 15 residues. In nucleotides, the CDR3 is TGCGCCAGCAGCCAATGGGACAGGGTCACAGATACGCAGTATTTT. Its protein product is CASSQWDRVTDTQYF.

This clonotype turned up a few times. CDR3 protein: CSASHREILEGTGELFF. CDR3 coding DNA: TGCAGCGCCTCTCACCGTGAGATCCTTGAGGGCACCGGGGAGCTGTTTTTT. The chain carries TRBV29-1 and TRBJ2-2, with D perhaps matching TRBD2 (5 bases). Deletions cut 7 bases from V and 4 bases from J, with 25 bases between. This CDR3 has 17 residues. Germline CDR1 and CDR2: SQVTM and ANQGSEA.

This clonotype was detected a few times. The chain employs TRBV11-2 and TRBJ2-3; TRBD2 might be the D (5 bases). Between the trimmed V and J ends, which lost 5 bases and 4 bases, there was a span of 31 bases. The germline V gene encodes CDR1 SGHAT and CDR2 FQNNGV. The CDR3 sequence is 20 residues long. The CDR3: CASSPGEFGLTSTNPDTQYF. For the CDR3, the DNA is TGTGCCAGCAGCCCCGGGGAGTTCGGGTTGACGTCGACGAATCCAGATACGCAGTATTTT.

The chain has TRBV24-1 and TRBJ1-5, with D possibly TRBD1 on 5 matching bases. V was cut by 4 bases and J by 1 base, with 7 bases left in between. The CDR3 runs 14 residues. CDR1 and CDR2 (germline): KGHDR, SFDVKD. Here the CDR3 DNA reads TGTGCCACCAGTGACCGGGACAGCAATCAGCCCCAGCATTTT. The encoded protein is CATSDRDSNQPQHF.

The rearrangement links TRBV6-1 to TRBJ1-1, with D hard to call. V was clipped by 2 bases and J by 2 bases, with 3 bases between them. The length of the CDR3 is 12 residues. CDR1 MNHNS and CDR2 SASEGT come from the germline V gene. CDR3 region: CASSERNTEAFF. The CDR3 coding sequence is TGTGCCAGCAGTGAAAGAAACACTGAAGCTTTCTTT.

The CDR3 DNA is TGCGCCAGCAGCTTGGTTCCAGCGGGAGGGCCGGGGCAGTTCTTC. Protein sequence: CASSLVPAGGPGQFF. The V and J genes are TRBV5-1 and TRBJ2-1, with TRBD2 matching over 10 bases. The CDR3 consists of 15 residues. Germline CDR1 reads SGHRS; CDR2 reads YFSETQ. The J segment lost 12 bases and the V segment lost 0 bases, leaving 9 bases of the junction unmatched.

This chain connects TRBV7-9 to TRBJ2-1; 7 positions agree with TRBD1. V lost 5 bases to trimming and J lost 0 bases; unmatched junction nucleotides: 7. Germline V gene data show CDR1 as SEHNR and CDR2 as FQNEAQ (reference sequence). There are 16 residues in the CDR3. This chain's CDR3 is CASSPRQGASYNEQFF. The CDR3 bases are TGTGCCAGCAGCCCAAGACAGGGAGCCTCCTACAATGAGCAGTTCTTC.